This T cell receptor (beta chain) was profiled in a study of cytomegalovirus exposure and HLA in healthy donors. A remark on this clone: Its specificity is unknown.

Deletions cut 4 bases from V and 0 bases from J, with 8 bases between. Germline CDR1 SGHDT, CDR2 YYEEEE. The CDR3 covers 14 residues. PCR was performed using 60 Vbeta and 13 Jbeta primers. Sequencing used immunoSEQ multiplex PCR; TCRdb keeps in-frame clones, though not all of them. This sample's table has 150,000 to 200,000 clones. Whole-study results and caveats: Rarity held for most TCR sequences, but there were some public TCRs that occurred in many donors.

This receptor was identified in a woman aged 60 to 75 in good health and CMV-seronegative. The sequenced material came from PBMCs. The rearrangement links TRBV5-6 to TRBJ2-1; D possibly corresponds to TRBD2 (6 bases). The CDR3 DNA follows: TGTGCCAGCAGCCTTAGCGGCTCCTACAATGAGCAGTTCTTC. It yields the protein CASSLSGSYNEQFF.